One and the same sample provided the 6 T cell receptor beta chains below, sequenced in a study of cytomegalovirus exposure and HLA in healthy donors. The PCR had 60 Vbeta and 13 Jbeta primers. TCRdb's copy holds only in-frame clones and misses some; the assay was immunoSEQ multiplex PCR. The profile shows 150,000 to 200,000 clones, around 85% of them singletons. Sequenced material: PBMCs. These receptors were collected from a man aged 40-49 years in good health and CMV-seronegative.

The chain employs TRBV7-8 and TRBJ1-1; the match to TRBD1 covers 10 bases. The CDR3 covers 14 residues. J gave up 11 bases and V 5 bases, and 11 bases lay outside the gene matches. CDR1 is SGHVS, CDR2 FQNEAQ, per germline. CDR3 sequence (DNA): TGTGCCAGCAGCCTCCGGACAGGGGGGGTGAAGGCTTTCTTT. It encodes CASSLRTGGVKAFF.

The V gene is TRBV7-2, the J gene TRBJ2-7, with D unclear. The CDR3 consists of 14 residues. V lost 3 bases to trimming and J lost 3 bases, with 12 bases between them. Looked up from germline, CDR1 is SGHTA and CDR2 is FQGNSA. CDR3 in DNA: TGTGCCAGCAGCTTTGGATCCGGGTACTACGAGCAGTACTTC. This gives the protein CASSFGSGYYEQYF.

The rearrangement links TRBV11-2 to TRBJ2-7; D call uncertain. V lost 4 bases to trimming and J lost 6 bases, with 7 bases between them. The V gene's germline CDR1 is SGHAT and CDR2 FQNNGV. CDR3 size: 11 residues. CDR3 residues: CASSSGGEQYF. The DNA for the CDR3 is TGTGCCAGCAGCTCCGGCGGCGAGCAGTACTTC.

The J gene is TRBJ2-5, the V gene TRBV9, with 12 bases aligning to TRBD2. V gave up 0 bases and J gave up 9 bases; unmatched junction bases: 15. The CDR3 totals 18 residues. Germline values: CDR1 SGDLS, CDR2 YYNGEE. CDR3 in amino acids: CASSVAPSGGVGIEAQYF. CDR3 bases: TGTGCCAGCAGCGTAGCCCCTAGCGGGGGGGTTGGTATCGAGGCCCAGTACTTC.

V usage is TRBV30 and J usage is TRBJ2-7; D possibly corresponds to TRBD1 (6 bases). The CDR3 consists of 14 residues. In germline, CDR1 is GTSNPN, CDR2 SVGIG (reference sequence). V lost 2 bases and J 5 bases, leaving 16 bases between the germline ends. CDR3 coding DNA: TGTGCCTGGAGTCTTACGGACAGCAGGGACGAGCAGTACTTC. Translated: CAWSLTDSRDEQYF.

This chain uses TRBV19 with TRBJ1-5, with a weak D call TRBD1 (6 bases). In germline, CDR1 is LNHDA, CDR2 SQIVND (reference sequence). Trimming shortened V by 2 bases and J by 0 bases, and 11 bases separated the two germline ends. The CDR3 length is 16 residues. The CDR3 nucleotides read TGTGCCAGTAGTATATGGGGCAGGGGTAGCAATCAGCCCCAGCATTTT. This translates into CASSIWGRGSNQPQHF.